The sequence of this TCR beta chain was determined in a study of blood T cells in healthy people across ages. A second PCR, run for about 6 to 12 cycles, used a sample-barcoded 5' primer plus a J-beta primer mix. MiXCR was run by TCRdb on the 5' RACE reads, yielding one entry per CDR3 protein. The sample lists roughly 1,500,000 distinct CDR3 sequences, about 31% occurring once. Germline CDR1 reads DFQATT; CDR2 reads SNEGSKA (reference sequence). CDR3 length: 12 residues. General study results and limits: The study regarded diversity estimates from one million T cells as underestimates.

Points on this clonotype: Its matching antigen is unknown. A read error may produce the germline difference seen at one junction end.

V is TRBV20-1 and J is TRBJ2-5; D is possibly TRBD1 or TRBD2 (5 bases each). The TCR was taken from a woman aged 30 to 39 in good health. The specimen was blood. CDR3 region: CRAREGRETQYF. In DNA form, the CDR3 reads TGCAGGGCTAGAGAGGGGCGGGAGACCCAGTACTTC.